Presented here are 9 T cell receptor beta chains from one specimen sequenced in a study of neurological immune-mediated disorders. Using its own MiXCR run on the 5' RACE reads, TCRdb lists one record per CDR3 protein. The repertoire has more than 50,000 distinct CDR3 sequences, roughly 10% of them found once; the top ten carry 1.5% to 2%. Input material: PBMCs. The origin of the receptors is a man aged 55 to 69 in good health.

This clonotype has at least ten counts. DNA for the CDR3: TGTGCCAGCAGCTCCGGGACTAGCGGGGGGGCAATCGACGAGCAGTACTTC. This sequence encodes CASSSGTSGGAIDEQYF. The chain carries TRBV11-1 and TRBJ2-7; 16 bases are shared with TRBD2. The germline V gene encodes CDR1 SGHAT and CDR2 FQDESV (reference sequence). The CDR3 consists of 17 residues. V shed 4 bases and J 5 bases; nucleotides not matched to a gene: 8. Full variable domain (rest looked up from reference TRBV11-1 and TRBJ2-7): EAEVAQSPRYKITEKSQAVAFWCDPISGHATLYWYRQILGQGPELLVQFQDESVVDDSQLPKDRFSAERLKGVDSTLKIQPAELGDSAMYLCASSSGTSGGAIDEQYFGPGTRLTVT.

This clonotype has a count of ten or more. The rearrangement links TRBV15 to TRBJ2-3; 11 bases are shared with TRBD2. CDR3 size: 14 residues. The V gene end was trimmed by 7 bases and the J gene end by 6 bases; junction bases not matched to a gene: 6. Germline-derived CDR1 and CDR2 are LNHNV and YYDKDF (reference sequence). The CDR3 nucleotides are TGTGCCACCACGACTAGCGGGACAGCGGATACGCAGTATTTT. Translated: CATTTSGTADTQYF.

At least ten counts were recorded for this clonotype. The chain links TRBV28 to TRBJ2-4; D might be TRBD1 (7 bases). V was trimmed by 6 bases and J by 1 base, leaving 13 bases between them. This CDR3 is 15 amino acids long. Germline CDR1 is MDHEN and CDR2 is SYDVKM. In nucleotides, the CDR3 is TGTGCCAGCAGCGTTCAGGGGGGTGCCAAAAACATTCAGTACTTC. This encodes CASSVQGGAKNIQYF. Based on the CDR3 plus reference TRBV28 and TRBJ2-4, the full variable domain is DVKVTQSSRYLVKRTGEKVFLECVQDMDHENMFWYRQDPGLGLRLIYFSYDVKMKEKGDIPEGYSVSREKKERFSLILESASTNQTSMYLCASSVQGGAKNIQYFGAGTRLSVL.

Ten or more counts support this clonotype. This chain uses TRBV15 with TRBJ1-1, with D perhaps TRBD1 (6 bases). Trimming took off 1 base at V and 1 base at J, with 10 bases between the two ends. Germline V CDR1 and CDR2: LNHNV, YYDKDF (reference sequence). The CDR3 sequence is 15 residues long. The CDR3 spells CATSRGLGQNTEAFF. As DNA, the CDR3 is TGTGCCACCAGCAGAGGTCTGGGACAGAACACTGAAGCTTTCTTT.

This clonotype was recorded at least ten times. The V and J genes are TRBV11-1 and TRBJ2-3; D is possibly TRBD1 or TRBD2 (5 bases each). CDR1 and CDR2 (germline): SGHAT, FQDESV (reference sequence). Between the trimmed V and J ends, which lost 3 bases and 10 bases, there was a span of 20 bases. CDR3 size: 15 residues. The CDR3 spells CASSFGDGLVAAQYF. In DNA, the CDR3 is TGTGCCAGCAGCTTTGGGGACGGACTTGTGGCTGCGCAGTATTTT.

This clonotype was seen repeatedly, ten times or more. The V and J genes are TRBV5-1 and TRBJ2-5; D may be TRBD1 (5 bases). The CDR3 covers 16 residues. V shed 4 bases and J shed 6 bases, with 22 bases lying between them. In germline, CDR1 is SGHRS, CDR2 YFSETQ. In DNA, the CDR3 is TGCGCCAGCAGCCAGGGCCGGCCCACTCCCGGAAAGACCCAGTACTTC. This codes for CASSQGRPTPGKTQYF.

At least ten counts were recorded for this clonotype. This chain joins TRBV5-1 and TRBJ2-1; the D is unclear. The V and J ends lost 5 bases and 0 bases respectively, with 12 bases between them. The CDR3 contains 15 residues. CDR1 is SGHRS, CDR2 YFSETQ, per germline. DNA for the CDR3: TGCGCCAGCAGAATTCTCTATAGCTCCTACAATGAGCAGTTCTTC. Its protein is CASRILYSSYNEQFF.

This clonotype was detected many times. This rearrangement joins TRBV28 to TRBJ1-2, with 9 positions matching TRBD1. The CDR3 extends over 20 amino acids. V gave up 1 base and J gave up 1 base; unmatched junction bases: 16. Germline V gene sequence: CDR1 MDHEN, CDR2 SYDVKM. The CDR3 bases are TGTGCCAGCAGTTTATTCCTCCCAGGTTGGGGGACAGGGCTTAACTATGGCTACACCTTC. Its translation: CASSLFLPGWGTGLNYGYTF.

This clonotype was seen ten or more times. The V and J genes are TRBV7-2 and TRBJ2-1, with TRBD1 matching over 7 bases. V was pared by 5 bases and J by 3 bases, with 7 bases of the junction left unmatched. Looked up from germline, CDR1 is SGHTA and CDR2 is FQGNSA. This CDR3 is built from 15 residues. The CDR3 here is CASSKSGTVYNEQFF. The CDR3 DNA reads TGTGCCAGCAGCAAATCCGGGACAGTCTACAATGAGCAGTTCTTC.